A single sample is the source of the 9 T cell receptor beta chains below, sequenced in a study of vaccination and CD4 T cells after COVID-19 (dated by TCRdb to 2021 to 2024). The treatment or condition label, as the study defines it: roughly 10-day PBMC culture with coronavirus spike peptide pools or control peptides (ViraFEST assay). The method behind the library was PCR. The run used an Illumina iSeq 100. TCR sequencing of DNA from cultured CD4+ T cells used the Oncomine TCR Beta short-read assay at the Johns Hopkins FTIC core. Starting from the raw public reads, TCRdb applied fastp trimming at Q25, assembled clones with MiXCR and retained in-frame beta chains. Each CDR3 protein gets just one entry, which takes the most common genes and DNA from the rows behind it. The sample table contains about 17,000 distinct CDR3 sequences; only one count was recorded for approximately 54% of them. In total, the top ten clones hold around 10% of the sample.

For these TCRs, the target antigens are not known. The sample consisted of CD4+ T cells from blood, cultured in vitro. These receptors all come from a human donor who had recovered from COVID-19.

This clonotype has a handful of counts. DNA for the CDR3: TGTGCCAGCAGTTTACGCCCCGAAAGGGCTCCAGAGACCCAGTACTTC. Translating gives CASSLRPERAPETQYF. The V call is TRBV27, the J call TRBJ2-5; D gene unclear. CDR1 is MNHEY and CDR2 is SMNVEV in the germline V gene (reference sequence). Trimming stripped 2 bases from V and 4 bases from J, with 17 bases between. The length of the CDR3 is 16 residues.

In this sample, this clonotype turned up a few times. V and J are TRBV20-1 and TRBJ2-3; perhaps TRBD2 as D (5 bases). From germline, CDR1 is DFQATT and CDR2 SNEGSKA (reference sequence). CDR3 length equals 16 residues. V lost 0 bases to trimming and J lost 0 bases, with 13 bases between them. This CDR3 is CSARDLRTVSTDTQYF. The CDR3 region has the DNA TGCAGTGCTAGAGATCTTAGGACTGTTAGCACAGATACGCAGTATTTT.

A few counts support this clonotype. V gene TRBV6-1 combines with J gene TRBJ1-5; D gene uncertain. Germline V gene data show CDR1 as MNHNS and CDR2 as SASEGT. V lost 6 bases and J 13 bases, leaving 19 bases between the germline ends. The CDR3 sequence is 13 residues long. The CDR3 loop reads CASRPTIETRQHF. The CDR3 DNA follows: TGTGCCAGCAGACCAACGATAGAGACTCGACAGCATTTT.

The chain recombines TRBV6-1 with TRBJ1-5; 8 positions match TRBD1. CDR1 MNHNS and CDR2 SASEGT come from the germline V gene. V shed 6 bases and J 0 bases; nucleotides not matched to a gene: 10. This CDR3 has 17 residues. CDR3 protein: CASSQFYGQGSNQPQHF. In nucleotides, the CDR3 is TGTGCCAGCAGCCAATTCTACGGACAGGGTAGCAATCAGCCCCAGCATTTT.

The chain links TRBV7-2 to TRBJ2-3; D possibly corresponds to TRBD2 (6 bases). The CDR3 is 18 amino acids. Germline loops: CDR1 SGHTA, CDR2 FQGNSA. Trimming left V 5 bases short and J 0 bases short, with 21 bases between. Here the CDR3 DNA reads TGTGCCAGCAGCGGGCCCCTTGGGCGGGGCTACAGCACAGATACGCAGTATTTT. Protein: CASSGPLGRGYSTDTQYF.

The count of this clonotype is one. The chain recombines TRBV28 with TRBJ2-5, with TRBD1 identical over 9 bases. V shed 6 bases and J 3 bases; nucleotides not matched to a gene: 2. Germline loops: CDR1 MDHEN, CDR2 SYDVKM. CDR3 length: 13 amino acids. CDR3 sequence reads: CASSRTGEETQYF. In DNA, the CDR3 is TGTGCCAGCAGCCGGACAGGGGAAGAGACCCAGTACTTC.

This chain uses TRBV6-2 or TRBV6-3 with TRBJ2-1; TRBD1 matches 12 bases. The ends lost 7 bases at V and 6 bases at J; junction bases unmatched: 7. Germline V lookup: CDR1 MNHEY, CDR2 SVGEGT. CDR3 length: 15 residues. The DNA of the CDR3 is TGTGCCAGCACCGAGGGGGGACAGGGGGCCAATGAGCAGTTCTTC. It encodes CASTEGGQGANEQFF.

V usage is TRBV30 and J usage is TRBJ1-1; a weak D match, TRBD1 (6 bases). V lost 4 bases and J lost 8, with 14 bases in between. Germline assignment: CDR1 GTSNPN and CDR2 SVGIG (reference sequence). The CDR3 covers 12 residues. The CDR3 loop is CAWTWGGGEAFF. CDR3 nucleotide sequence: TGTGCCTGGACTTGGGGGGGCGGGGAAGCTTTCTTT.

V and J are TRBV15 and TRBJ2-5; 8 bases line up with TRBD1. Trimming removed 1 base from V and 2 bases from J; junction bases left unmatched: 9. The germline gives CDR1 LNHNV, CDR2 YYDKDF (reference sequence). The CDR3 consists of 17 residues. CDR3 DNA sequence: TGTGCCACCAGCAGAGTCGACAGGGGAAGAGTTCAAGAGACCCAGTACTTC. The encoded protein is CATSRVDRGRVQETQYF.